Listed below are T cell receptor beta chains from one sample, sequenced in a study of blood T cell repertoires in COVID-19. The repertoire was sequenced with immunoSEQ multiplex PCR; TCRdb's copy has only in-frame clones and lacks some. The table shows approximately 360,000 clones, with roughly 90% occurring only once. The sequenced sample consisted of PBMCs or T cells enriched from blood (not recorded which). All receptors come from a woman aged 25 to 39 with acute COVID-19. CDR3s include the opening cysteine and the closing phenylalanine or tryptophan. A D gene is named only where the DNA matches it firmly. Part of the rows lack a size; the others show once, few, many or a class for expanded clones.

once,TRBJ1-6,17,TRBV5-1,NA,TGCGCCAGCAGCTTCCGGGAAGACTTCTCCTATAATTCACCCCTCCACTTT,CASSFREDFSYNSPLHF
NA,TRBJ2-3,13,TRBV12-3/TRBV12-4,TRBD2,TGTGCCACCGGGACTAGGGGCACAGATACGCAGTATTTT,CATGTRGTDTQYF
NA,TRBJ1-6,14,TRBV7-2,NA,TGTGCCAGCAGCTTACCCTCAGGGTATTCACCCCTCCACTTT,CASSLPSGYSPLHF
NA,TRBJ2-2,14,TRBV27,NA,TGTGCCAGCAGCCCCAGGGGTAACACCGGGGAGCTGTTTTTT,CASSPRGNTGELFF
NA,TRBJ2-3,13,TRBV15,NA,TGTGCCACCAGCAGAGATTCGGCAGATACGCAGTATTTT,CATSRDSADTQYF
NA,TRBJ1-5,15,TRBV28,TRBD1,TGTGCCAGCAGTTCAAACCGACAGGGATATCAGCCCCAGCATTTT,CASSSNRQGYQPQHF
NA,TRBJ1-1,14,TRBV19,NA,TGTGCCAGTAGTCTAAGGGGGATGGGCACTGAAGCTTTCTTT,CASSLRGMGTEAFF
NA,TRBJ1-6,15,TRBV6-2/TRBV6-3,NA,TGTGCCAGCAGTTTACGACAAAGGGGTGGTTCACCCCTCCACTTT,CASSLRQRGGSPLHF
NA,TRBJ2-1,19,TRBV3-1/TRBV3-2,TRBD2,TGTGCCAGCAGCCAAAGCCGGGGGGCCGGGACTAGCCCCGTCAATGAGCAGTTCTTC,CASSQSRGAGTSPVNEQFF
NA,TRBJ2-4,15,TRBV5-6,NA,TGTGCCAGCAGCGTGGCGGGACAGTCCAAAAACATTCAGTACTTC,CASSVAGQSKNIQYF
NA,TRBJ2-5,15,TRBV30,TRBD1,TGTGCCTGGAGCAGTAGGGGGCCTCCAAGATTGACCCAGTACTTC,CAWSSRGPPRLTQYF
NA,TRBJ2-4,14,TRBV25-1,NA,TGTGCCAGCAGTGAACAGGGGTCCAAAAACATTCAGTACTTC,CASSEQGSKNIQYF
NA,TRBJ1-6,15,TRBV27,NA,TGTGCCAGCAGTTTAAGGGCGGGGGGCAACTCACCCCTCCACTTT,CASSLRAGGNSPLHF
once,TRBJ1-4,13,TRBV3-1/TRBV3-2,NA,TGTGCCAGCAGGCGACAGATCAATGAAAAACTGTTTTTT,CASRRQINEKLFF
NA,TRBJ1-1,19,TRBV7-9,NA,TGTGCCAGCAGCTTAAACCCCCGGGGGGCGCGATGGGTGAACACTGAAGCTTTCTTT,CASSLNPRGARWVNTEAFF
NA,TRBJ2-7,15,TRBV5-1,TRBD1,TGCGCCAGCAGCGACGGGACAGGGTATAGCTACGAGCAGTACTTC,CASSDGTGYSYEQYF
NA,TRBJ2-3,12,TRBV5-1,NA,TGCGCCAGCAGCCACAACACAGATACGCAGTATTTT,CASSHNTDTQYF
NA,TRBJ2-1,15,TRBV5-1,NA,TGCGCCAGCAGCTTTGGACAGCCGGAGTGGAGTGAGCAGTTCTTC,CASSFGQPEWSEQFF
NA,TRBJ1-4,15,TRBV7-9,NA,TGTGCCAGCAGCTTAGCGGCAACAACTAATGAAAAACTGTTTTTT,CASSLAATTNEKLFF
NA,TRBJ1-2,15,TRBV30,TRBD1,TGTGCCTGGAGTGTCGGGACAGCGGCTTCCTATGGCTACACCTTC,CAWSVGTAASYGYTF
NA,TRBJ1-1,12,TRBV6-5,NA,TGTGCTGCCGGGGGGGGATTCACTGAAGCTTTCTTT,CAAGGGFTEAFF
NA,TRBJ2-5,15,TRBV6-1,TRBD1,TGTGCCAGCAGTGATCCCAGGGGGCCCCAAGAGACCCAGTACTTC,CASSDPRGPQETQYF